The rows below give T cell receptor beta chains drawn from one sample of a study of early T cells in non-severe SARS-CoV-2 infection. Using its own MiXCR run on the 5' RACE reads, TCRdb lists one record per CDR3 protein. The table shows some 97,000 distinct CDR3 sequences, with 8% to 13% occurring only once. The input for sequencing was whole blood, taken at baseline. All receptors come from an adult who was a healthcare worker with PCR-confirmed SARS-CoV-2 infection or an uninfected control (not recorded which). CDR3s include the opening cysteine and the closing phenylalanine or tryptophan. The D gene is left open where the match is weak. Clone size is given for some rows only: seen once, a few or many times, or a class if the clone is expanded.

V,J,D,size,CDR3,DNA
TRBV19,TRBJ2-2,TRBD1,few,CASSSTGGLFF,TGTGCCAGTAGTTCTACAGGGGGGCTGTTTTTT
TRBV27,TRBJ1-2,NA,many,CASSLSGAAGYTF,TGTGCCAGCAGTTTATCCGGGGCCGCTGGCTACACCTTC
TRBV19,TRBJ2-1,NA,NA,CASSMGRAGNEQFF,TGTGCCAGTAGTATGGGCAGGGCTGGTAATGAGCAGTTCTTC
TRBV5-5,TRBJ1-2,TRBD1,NA,CASSSTGAANYGYTF,TGTGCCAGCAGCTCTACAGGGGCTGCTAACTATGGCTACACCTTC
TRBV5-8,TRBJ2-3,TRBD2,NA,CVCGGDSTDTQYF,TGTGTTTGCGGGGGGGACAGCACAGATACGCAGTATTTT
TRBV15,TRBJ1-1,NA,NA,CATSDGNTEAFF,TGTGCCACCAGCGACGGAAACACTGAAGCTTTCTTT
TRBV29-1,TRBJ1-1,TRBD1,many,CSVVPGTENTEAFF,TGCAGCGTTGTACCCGGGACAGAGAACACTGAAGCTTTCTTT
TRBV29-1,TRBJ1-3,NA,few,CSVGAVSGNTIYF,TGCAGCGTTGGGGCAGTCTCTGGAAACACCATATATTTT
TRBV6-1,TRBJ2-5,TRBD2,many,CASSRTPAGEETQYF,TGTGCCAGCAGTCGTACGCCGGCGGGAGAAGAGACCCAGTACTTC
TRBV15,TRBJ2-7,NA,NA,CATSRERTYEQYF,TGTGCCACCAGCAGGGAGCGGACCTACGAGCAGTACTTC
TRBV6-6,TRBJ2-3,NA,few,CASRQDSQSTDTQYF,TGTGCCAGCAGACAGGACTCACAGTCGACAGATACGCAGTATTTT
TRBV28,TRBJ2-3,TRBD2,many,CASSNPSGITDTQYF,TGTGCCAGCAGTAACCCTAGCGGGATCACAGATACGCAGTATTTT
TRBV4-2,TRBJ2-3,TRBD1,NA,CASSQVVQGGQDTQYF,TGTGCCAGCAGCCAAGTTGTACAGGGGGGACAGGATACGCAGTATTTT
TRBV24-1,TRBJ2-1,NA,few,CATSEGAPGGEQFF,TGTGCCACCAGTGAGGGAGCCCCGGGCGGTGAGCAGTTCTTC
TRBV20-1,TRBJ2-6,TRBD2,few,CSCGGAAGANVLTF,TGCAGTTGCGGGGGGGCAGCTGGGGCCAACGTCCTGACTTTT
TRBV7-9,TRBJ2-1,NA,NA,CASSLKTALRVF,TGTGCCAGCAGCTTAAAGACTGCACTTCGGGTCTTC
TRBV6-1,TRBJ2-3,NA,NA,CASIQTRFNTDTQYF,TGTGCCAGCATTCAGACACGTTTTAACACAGATACGCAGTATTTT
TRBV20-1,TRBJ2-5,TRBD2,NA,CSARDKTGLVKAETQYF,TGCAGTGCTAGAGATAAAACGGGACTAGTAAAGGCGGAGACCCAGTACTTC
TRBV11-3,TRBJ2-1,TRBD2,many,CASSFRLAGYNEQFF,TGTGCCAGCAGCTTCAGACTAGCAGGCTACAATGAGCAGTTCTTC
TRBV4-1,TRBJ1-2,TRBD1,few,CASSPTTGETGYGYTF,TGCGCCAGCAGCCCTACTACAGGGGAAACGGGCTATGGCTACACCTTC